The 14 T cell receptor beta chains below all came from one sample that was sequenced in a study of shared clonotypes between healthy human individuals. The assay was immunoSEQ multiplex PCR, and TCRdb's table has in-frame clones only and misses some. Of over 400,000 clones in the sample, 81% were seen once. The sequenced sample was PBMCs. The receptors stem from a woman between 40 and 55 years old in good health. Some clones in this sample may be carry-over from other donors' samples.

The chain joins TRBV5-1 to TRBJ2-5, with a tentative D call TRBD1 (6 bases). The CDR3 contains 14 residues. Germline CDR1 reads SGHRS; CDR2 reads YFSETQ. The V gene lost 2 bases and the J gene lost 5 bases, with 13 bases spanning the gap. The CDR3 is CASSLWGTGETQYF. The CDR3 nucleotides read TGCGCCAGCAGCTTATGGGGCACAGGGGAGACCCAGTACTTC.

This clone is a singleton in its sample. A much larger clone lies one base from this, so it may be a read error. The rearrangement links TRBV5-4 to TRBJ2-7, with 9 bases that match TRBD2. The germline CDR1 and CDR2 sequences are SGHNT and YYREEE (reference sequence). The CDR3 is made up of 15 amino acids. Germline trimming cut 4 bases from V and 5 bases from J; bases unmatched to any gene: 10. The CDR3 loop reads CASSLSCSGSHEQYF. The CDR3 coding sequence is TGTGCCAGCAGCCTGTCGTGTAGCGGGAGTCACGAGCAGTACTTC.

This clone turned up a few times. The chain carries TRBV5-1 and TRBJ2-5; 8 bases are shared with TRBD1. The last part of the DNA fits TRBJ2-7 better; the J call may be wrong. Germline CDR1 is SGHRS and CDR2 is YFSETQ. The CDR3 is made up of 14 amino acids. The CDR3 region has the DNA TGCGCCAGCAGCTTGCAGGGGGCGGTCTACGAGCAGTACTTC. Translation gives CASSLQGAVYEQYF.

This chain links TRBV15 with TRBJ1-4; D uncertain. Germline V gives CDR1 LNHNV, CDR2 YYDKDF (reference sequence). V was clipped by 1 base and J by 5 bases, with 11 bases between them. The CDR3 consists of 15 residues. For the CDR3, the DNA is TGTGCCACCAGCAGAGGGCCGCCGTGGAATGAAAAACTGTTTTTT. Translating it yields CATSRGPPWNEKLFF. The whole variable domain, remainder taken from reference TRBV15 and TRBJ1-4, is DAMVIQNPRYQVTQFGKPVTLSCSQTLNHNVMYWYQQKSSQAPKLLFHYYDKDFNNEADTPDNFQSRRPNTSFCFLDIRSPGLGDTAMYLCATSRGPPWNEKLFFGSGTQLSVL.

This clone appeared once. Within the sample, other DNA sequences also encode this same CDR3. V usage is TRBV30 and J usage is TRBJ1-2, with TRBD1 as a possible D gene (6 bases). V was shortened by 0 bases and J by 4 bases, with 9 bases between the two germline ends. The CDR3 extends over 13 amino acids. The germline CDR1 and CDR2 sequences are GTSNPN and SVGIG (reference sequence). This chain's CDR3 is CAWSVQGAYGYTF. The CDR3 DNA is TGTGCCTGGAGTGTACAGGGAGCCTATGGCTACACCTTC.

This clone was observed a few times. The chain links TRBV7-2 to TRBJ2-3; 7 bases are a match to TRBD1. Germline CDR1 and CDR2: SGHTA and FQGNSA. V was pared by 5 bases and J by 0 bases, with 5 bases of the junction left unmatched. This CDR3 region has 15 residues. DNA for the CDR3: TGTGCCAGCAGCCCTAACAGGGGTAGCACAGATACGCAGTATTTT. This encodes CASSPNRGSTDTQYF.

The V call is TRBV11-3, the J call TRBJ2-3; no clear D gene. The CDR3 totals 14 residues. Per the germline V gene, CDR1 is SGHNT and CDR2 is YENEEA. Trimming took 5 bases from V and 2 from J, leaving 11 bases between them. This CDR3 is CASSPDATTDTQYF. DNA of the CDR3: TGTGCCAGCAGCCCCGACGCCACCACAGATACGCAGTATTTT.

V and J are TRBV29-1 and TRBJ2-7; D perhaps matches TRBD2 (5 bases). V lost 6 bases, J lost 5 bases, and 20 bases lay in between. This CDR3 is built from 14 residues. Germline V gene data show CDR1 as SQVTM and CDR2 as ANQGSEA. As DNA, the CDR3 is TGCAGCGTCCCTCGGGAAACTTGGAACCACGAGCAGTACTTC. Protein: CSVPRETWNHEQYF.

Worth noting for this clone: A read error likely explains this, since a far larger clone differs by one base. Other DNA variants within this sample encode the same CDR3. The gene calls are TRBV28 and TRBJ2-7; no clear D. Germline loops: CDR1 MDHEN, CDR2 SYDVKM. The CDR3 length is 12 residues. The CDR3 loop reads CASTKPGYEQYF. CDR3 sequence (DNA): TGTGCTAGCACCAAACCCGGCTACGAGCAGTACTTC.

In its sample, this clone was seen many times. The J gene is TRBJ2-2, the V gene TRBV4-2, with TRBD2 matching over 8 bases. CDR1 is LGHNA and CDR2 is YNFKEQ in the germline V gene. The CDR3 is 16 residues long. J gave up 4 bases and V 1 base, and 5 bases lay outside the gene matches. The CDR3 loop reads CASSQGQAGVTGELFF. CDR3 coding DNA: TGTGCCAGCAGCCAAGGGCAAGCGGGAGTCACCGGGGAGCTGTTTTTT.

This rearrangement joins TRBV7-2 to TRBJ2-3; D not certain. The length of the CDR3 is 15 residues. V was cut by 5 bases and J by 4 bases, with 16 bases left in between. Germline V gene data show CDR1 as SGHTA and CDR2 as FQGNSA. CDR3 sequence: CASSLSAQVADTQYF. CDR3 bases: TGTGCCAGCAGCCTAAGCGCCCAGGTCGCAGATACGCAGTATTTT.

V usage is TRBV4-2 and J usage is TRBJ2-6, with 8 bases aligning to TRBD1. CDR1 is LGHNA, CDR2 YNFKEQ, per germline. V shed 0 bases, J shed 0 bases, and the junction held 4 bases outside the gene matches. There are 18 residues in the CDR3. CDR3 nucleotide sequence: TGTGCCAGCAGCCAAGAGGCAGGGGGCTACTCTGGGGCCAACGTCCTGACTTTC. Its translation is CASSQEAGGYSGANVLTF.

The V gene is TRBV7-2, the J gene TRBJ2-5; D gene unclear. There are 13 residues in the CDR3. Germline V gene lookup returns CDR1 SGHTA and CDR2 FQGNSA. The V gene lost 5 bases and the J gene lost 5 bases, with 12 bases spanning the gap. CDR3 loop: CASSPHPRETQYF. CDR3 in DNA: TGTGCCAGCAGCCCACACCCCCGGGAGACCCAGTACTTC.

The genes are TRBV10-3 and TRBJ2-1; TRBD1 matches 9 bases. V shed 2 bases, J shed 8 bases, and the junction held 7 bases outside the gene matches. This CDR3 contains 15 residues. Germline V gene sequence: CDR1 ENHRY, CDR2 SYGVKD. CDR3 sequence reads: CAISEQRTGVDEQFF. CDR3 DNA: TGTGCCATCAGTGAGCAAAGGACAGGGGTGGATGAGCAGTTCTTC.